This passage covers 30 T cell receptor beta chains from one sample sequenced in a study of Ad26.COV2.S vaccination and SARS-CoV-2 variants. Treatment here: 15 to 20 received Ad26.COV2.S at low or high dose, single or two shots; several received placebo; per-sample allocation not given. Specimens were obtained on day 63 following the first vaccine or placebo injection. Generated by immunoSEQ multiplex PCR, the TCRdb table keeps only in-frame clones and is missing some. The sample shows approximately 280,000 clones, more than 75% of them seen only once. The source material was peripheral blood, sampled in a trial of Ad26.COV2.S vaccine versus placebo. These receptor sequences come from a person between 18 and 60 years old who received the Ad26.COV2.S COVID-19 vaccine or a placebo.

The rearrangement uses TRBV4-1 and TRBJ1-2; D remains unclear. In germline, CDR1 is MGHRA, CDR2 YSYEKL. V shed 0 bases and J shed 8 bases, with 10 bases lying between them. The CDR3 covers 13 residues. In DNA form, the CDR3 reads TGCGCCAGCAGCCAAGAAATCGCGGACGGCTACACCTTC. It is translated as CASSQEIADGYTF.

This clone occurred once. The V and J genes are TRBV19 and TRBJ2-1; 9 bases align to TRBD2. The length of the CDR3 is 13 residues. Per the germline V gene, CDR1 is LNHDA and CDR2 is SQIVND (reference sequence). V gave up 8 bases and J gave up 6 bases; unmatched junction bases: 5. In DNA, the CDR3 is TGTGCCAGTCGCAGACTAGCGGCCAATGAGCAGTTCTTC. This translates into CASRRLAANEQFF. The full variable domain, its missing parts supplied by reference TRBV19 and TRBJ2-1, is DGGITQSPKYLFRKEGQNVTLSCEQNLNHDAMYWYRQDPGQGLRLIYYSQIVNDFQKGDIAEGYSVSREKKESFPLTVTSAQKNPTAFYLCASRRLAANEQFFGPGTRLTVL.

The table lists this clone with a count of one. The chain is built from TRBV7-2 and TRBJ2-2; possible D gene TRBD1, 6 bases. The V end was cut by 1 base, the J end by 1 base, with 10 bases between. This CDR3 comprises 16 residues. Germline V gene data show CDR1 as SGHTA and CDR2 as FQGNSA. CDR3 sequence: CASSLVPGQNTGELFF. In nucleotides, the CDR3 is TGTGCCAGCAGCTTAGTTCCGGGACAGAACACCGGGGAGCTGTTTTTT. Supplemented by reference TRBV7-2 and TRBJ2-2, the full variable domain reads GAGVSQSPSNKVTEKGKDVELRCDPISGHTALYWYRQSLGQGLEFLIYFQGNSAPDKSGLPSDRFSAERTGGSVSTLTIQRTQQEDSAVYLCASSLVPGQNTGELFFGEGSRLTVL.

The chain employs TRBV6-5 and TRBJ1-3; D not resolved. The V gene lost 0 bases and the J gene lost 8 bases, with 17 bases spanning the gap. Germline V gene data show CDR1 as MNHEY and CDR2 as SVGAGI. The CDR3 is 16 amino acids. This chain's CDR3 is CASSYSLIARGDTIYF. The CDR3 coding sequence is TGTGCCAGCAGTTACTCGTTGATCGCACGAGGCGACACCATATATTTT.

This clone appeared many times. J is TRBJ1-4 and V is TRBV2, with TRBD1 matching over 9 bases. Trimming took 0 bases from V and 7 from J; bases not matched to a gene: 9. The germline CDR1 and CDR2 sequences are SNHLY and FYNNEI. This CDR3 has 17 residues. The CDR3 region has the DNA TGTGCCAGCAGTGAAGCCCACCTACAGGGGGCGGGTGAAAAACTGTTTTTT. This encodes CASSEAHLQGAGEKLFF. Filled out from reference TRBV2 and TRBJ1-4, the complete variable domain reads EPEVTQTPSHQVTQMGQEVILRCVPISNHLYFYWYRQILGQKVEFLVSFYNNEISEKSEIFDDQFSVERPDGSNFTLKIRSTKLEDSAMYFCASSEAHLQGAGEKLFFGSGTQLSVL.

V and J are TRBV30 and TRBJ1-4; the D gene is possibly TRBD1 (5 bases). V lost 3 bases and J lost 4, with 12 bases in between. The CDR3 runs to 14 residues. Germline CDR1 is GTSNPN and CDR2 is SVGIG (reference sequence). The DNA of the CDR3 is TGTGCCTGGAGGAAGACAGACCATAATGAAAAACTGTTTTTT. Translating it yields CAWRKTDHNEKLFF.

This clone has just a few counts. The chain couples TRBV7-8 to TRBJ2-5, with 10 bases matching TRBD2. The junction had 5 bases not matched to a gene; V was cut back by 6 bases and J by 1 base. Germline CDR1 is SGHVS and CDR2 is FQNEAQ. This CDR3 has 15 amino acids. The CDR3 DNA reads as TGTGCCAGCAGTCTTCGGACTAGCGGCCAAGAGACCCAGTACTTC. Amino acids: CASSLRTSGQETQYF. Together with reference TRBV7-8 and TRBJ2-5, the CDR3 gives the full variable domain: GAGVSQSPRYKVAKRGQDVALRCDPISGHVSLFWYQQALGQGPEFLTYFQNEAQLDKSGLPSDRFFAERPEGSVSTLKIQRTQQEDSAVYLCASSLRTSGQETQYFGPGTRLLVL.

The V gene is TRBV30, the J gene TRBJ1-1, with 8 bases that match TRBD1. The V gene's germline CDR1 is GTSNPN and CDR2 SVGIG (reference sequence). The CDR3 contains 15 residues. V shed 4 bases and J 3 bases; nucleotides not matched to a gene: 10. The CDR3 nucleotides are TGTGCCTGGAATGGGCAGGGGGCGGGGTACACTGAAGCTTTCTTT. Its protein product is CAWNGQGAGYTEAFF.

The J gene is TRBJ1-4, the V gene TRBV29-1; no clear D gene. Germline CDR1 is SQVTM and CDR2 is ANQGSEA. The CDR3 length is 14 residues. Trimming removed 6 bases at V and 2 bases at J, with 13 bases between. CDR3 sequence: CSVSIGGTNEKLFF. CDR3 nucleotides: TGCAGCGTGAGCATAGGAGGCACTAATGAAAAACTGTTTTTT.

This clone was seen a few times. The J gene is TRBJ1-5, the V gene TRBV4-1; TRBD1 agrees at 8 bases. Germline CDR1 is MGHRA and CDR2 is YSYEKL. This CDR3 spans 16 amino acids. The junction had 6 bases not matched to a gene; V was cut back by 4 bases and J by 1 base. The CDR3, as DNA: TGCGCCAGCAGCCTCACACAGGGGGGCAGCAATCAGCCCCAGCATTTT. Translating it yields CASSLTQGGSNQPQHF.

On this clone: The same CDR3 is also encoded by other DNA sequences in this sample. The chain employs TRBV10-3 and TRBJ1-1, with 7 bases lining up with TRBD1. The CDR3 spans 12 residues. Germline V CDR1 and CDR2: ENHRY, SYGVKD. V lost 6 bases and J lost 5; bases outside the gene matches: 3. The CDR3: CAIRGTATEAFF. CDR3 sequence (DNA): TGTGCCATCAGAGGGACAGCTACTGAAGCTTTCTTT.

This rearrangement joins TRBV3-1 (or the pseudogene TRBV3-2) to TRBJ1-2; unclear D gene. The CDR3 is 12 residues long. The V end lost 5 bases, the J end lost 4 bases, and 8 bases lay between the germline ends. Germline CDR1 reads LGHDT; CDR2 reads YNNKEL (reference sequence). The CDR3 region has the DNA TGTGCCAGCAGCGAGATGGGCTATGGCTACACCTTC. Residues: CASSEMGYGYTF.

The genes are TRBV27 and TRBJ2-7; no reliable D call. The CDR3 is 14 amino acids. CDR1 and CDR2 from the germline V gene are MNHEY and SMNVEV (reference sequence). V was pared by 6 bases and J by 2 bases, with 14 bases between. CDR3 region: CASSPRTGAYEQYF. The CDR3 region has the DNA TGTGCCAGCAGCCCAAGGACCGGAGCCTACGAGCAGTACTTC.

J is TRBJ2-5 and V is TRBV7-2; tentatively, D is TRBD1 or TRBD2 (5 bases each). The CDR3 length is 16 residues. The V and J ends lost 5 bases and 1 base respectively, with 17 bases between them. Germline V lookup: CDR1 SGHTA, CDR2 FQGNSA. In nucleotides, the CDR3 is TGTGCCAGCAGCCCTCGGGGACCGCCGGGCCAAGAGACCCAGTACTTC. Translated, it gives CASSPRGPPGQETQYF.

The chain links TRBV7-9 to TRBJ1-2, with D uncertain. The V gene's germline CDR1 is SEHNR and CDR2 FQNEAQ (reference sequence). V was clipped by 5 bases and J by 4 bases, with 14 bases between them. The CDR3 is 14 amino acids. The CDR3 reads CASSPRRGGYGYTF. CDR3 nucleotides: TGTGCCAGCAGCCCCCGGCGGGGAGGCTATGGCTACACCTTC.

The genes are TRBV11-1 and TRBJ2-7; D perhaps matches TRBD2 (6 bases). V gave up 3 bases and J gave up 2 bases, with 11 bases separating them. Germline CDR1 and CDR2: SGHAT and FQDESV (reference sequence). The CDR3 is 14 residues long. The CDR3 DNA follows: TGTGCCAGCAGCTTGGAGGCGGGAACCTACGAGCAGTACTTC. Encoded protein: CASSLEAGTYEQYF.

The chain recombines TRBV28 with TRBJ2-7; 7 nucleotides match TRBD1. This CDR3 has 15 residues. The J segment lost 3 bases and the V segment lost 1 base, leaving 6 bases of the junction unmatched. CDR1 and CDR2 from the germline V gene are MDHEN and SYDVKM. CDR3 in amino acids: CASSLSSRGNYEQYF. CDR3 DNA sequence: TGTGCCAGCAGTTTATCGTCCAGGGGGAACTACGAGCAGTACTTC. The variable domain in full, with the rest retrieved from reference TRBV28 and TRBJ2-7, is DVKVTQSSRYLVKRTGEKVFLECVQDMDHENMFWYRQDPGLGLRLIYFSYDVKMKEKGDIPEGYSVSREKKERFSLILESASTNQTSMYLCASSLSSRGNYEQYFGPGTRLTVT.

The V and J genes are TRBV28 and TRBJ1-1; tentatively, D is TRBD1 (5 bases). Trimming removed 5 bases at V and 8 bases at J, with 15 bases between. The CDR3 extends over 13 amino acids. The germline gives CDR1 MDHEN, CDR2 SYDVKM. The CDR3 nucleotides read TGTGCCAGCAGTCCCGGGACCCTAAGGGAAGCTTTCTTT. Protein: CASSPGTLREAFF. The full variable domain, its missing parts supplied by reference TRBV28 and TRBJ1-1, is DVKVTQSSRYLVKRTGEKVFLECVQDMDHENMFWYRQDPGLGLRLIYFSYDVKMKEKGDIPEGYSVSREKKERFSLILESASTNQTSMYLCASSPGTLREAFFGQGTRLTVV.

The rearrangement links TRBV7-2 to TRBJ2-3; D is unresolved. In germline, CDR1 is SGHTA, CDR2 FQGNSA. This CDR3 is built from 15 residues. The ends were cut back, 7 bases at V and 0 bases at J, with 14 bases in the middle. CDR3 bases: TGTGCCAGCACCCTCCGCCCGGCGAGCACAGATACGCAGTATTTT. This gives the protein CASTLRPASTDTQYF.

The V call is TRBV19, the J call TRBJ2-1; TRBD2 matches 15 bases. Germline V gene data show CDR1 as LNHDA and CDR2 as SQIVND (reference sequence). Trimming at V came to 5 bases and at J to 6 bases, leaving 5 bases not matched to a gene. This CDR3 has 16 amino acids. The CDR3 DNA reads as TGTGCCAGTAGTCGGAGGGGACTAGCGGGAGGCAATGAGCAGTTCTTC. Amino acid sequence: CASSRRGLAGGNEQFF.

V is TRBV28 and J is TRBJ1-2; D might be TRBD1 (5 bases). The CDR3 is made up of 14 amino acids. V was shortened by 3 bases and J by 4 bases, with 12 bases between the two germline ends. CDR1 MDHEN and CDR2 SYDVKM come from the germline V gene. The CDR3 sequence is CASSLSQGSYGYTF. CDR3 in DNA: TGTGCCAGCAGTTTGTCCCAGGGTAGCTATGGCTACACCTTC.

The CDR3 loop is CATSVRYEQYF. CDR3 coding DNA: TGCGCCACGTCCGTCCGGTACGAGCAGTACTTC. The chain uses TRBV10-2 and TRBJ2-7; no clear D. Germline lookup yields CDR1 WSHSY and CDR2 SAAADI. With 10 bases removed from V and 4 bases from J, the gap between germline ends came to 11 bases. The CDR3 runs 11 residues.

The rearrangement uses TRBV7-9 and TRBJ1-3; D unresolved. Deletions cut 2 bases from V and 1 base from J, with 9 bases between. CDR3 length: 15 amino acids. CDR1 SEHNR and CDR2 FQNEAQ come from the germline V gene (reference sequence). For the CDR3, the DNA is TGTGCCAGCAGCTTACCCCGGGCATCTGGAAACACCATATATTTT. As protein: CASSLPRASGNTIYF.

This clone was found once. The chain uses TRBV6-6 and TRBJ1-2, with 8 bases matching TRBD1. Germline loops: CDR1 MNHNY, CDR2 SVGAGI (reference sequence). This CDR3 region has 13 residues. V gave up 6 bases and J gave up 5 bases; unmatched junction bases: 5. The CDR3 is CASSGQGGYGYTF. The CDR3 bases are TGTGCCAGCAGCGGACAGGGCGGATATGGCTACACCTTC.

The chain couples TRBV5-4 to TRBJ2-7; 8 nucleotides line up with TRBD1. CDR1 is SGHNT and CDR2 is YYREEE in the germline V gene (reference sequence). This CDR3 has 15 residues. V shed 5 bases and J 3 bases; nucleotides not matched to a gene: 10. CDR3 sequence (DNA): TGTGCCAGCAGAAGGGCAGGGGGCGATAGCTACGAGCAGTACTTC. Translating it yields CASRRAGGDSYEQYF. The complete variable domain, with remaining parts taken from reference TRBV5-4 and TRBJ2-7, reads ETGVTQSPTHLIKTRGQQVTLRCSSQSGHNTVSWYQQALGQGPQFIFQYYREEENGRGNFPPRFSGLQFPNYSSELNVNALELDDSALYLCASRRAGGDSYEQYFGPGTRLTVT.

The V call is TRBV6-6, the J call TRBJ1-1, with D unclear. V was pared by 2 bases and J by 0 bases, with 10 bases between. CDR1 and CDR2 from the germline V gene are MNHNY and SVGAGI (reference sequence). The length of the CDR3 is 15 residues. Written as DNA, the CDR3 is TGTGCCAGCAGTTACGGGCCAGAGCTGAACACTGAAGCTTTCTTT. Its protein product is CASSYGPELNTEAFF.

CDR3 in amino acids: CASSLLSSNYEQYF. The DNA of the CDR3 is TGTGCCAGCAGCTTGTTGTCTAGTAACTACGAGCAGTACTTC. The gene calls are TRBV5-6 and TRBJ2-7; no clear D. The germline V and J ends were trimmed by 1 base and 3 bases, with 11 bases remaining between them. The CDR3 is made up of 14 amino acids. CDR1 and CDR2 from the germline V gene are SGHDT and YYEEEE.

A single count supports this clone. The chain couples TRBV6-5 to TRBJ1-2, with 8 bases lining up with TRBD1. Trimming at V came to 6 bases and at J to 5 bases, leaving 5 bases not matched to a gene. Germline V lookup: CDR1 MNHEY, CDR2 SVGAGI. The length of the CDR3 is 13 residues. CDR3 DNA: TGTGCCAGCAGAGAGACAGGGGCGTATGGCTACACCTTC. It yields the protein CASRETGAYGYTF.

The V and J genes are TRBV6-5 and TRBJ1-2; a weak D match, TRBD1 (5 bases). Germline CDR1 reads MNHEY; CDR2 reads SVGAGI. The CDR3 has 15 residues. V was trimmed by 2 bases and J by 3 bases, leaving 13 bases between them. The CDR3 coding sequence is TGTGCCAGCAGTTACCAAGGAGGGGTGGACTATGGCTACACCTTC. Protein product: CASSYQGGVDYGYTF.

The gene calls are TRBV6-2 or TRBV6-3 and TRBJ2-5; 8 bases are a match to TRBD1. Trimming at V came to 2 bases and at J to 2 bases, leaving 10 bases not matched to a gene. In germline, CDR1 is MNHEY, CDR2 SVGEGT. The CDR3 length is 17 residues. The CDR3 reads CASSYPRQGRHQETQYF. DNA of the CDR3: TGTGCCAGCAGTTACCCCAGACAGGGGCGACATCAAGAGACCCAGTACTTC.